The present entry profiles one T cell receptor beta chain with its context. Treatment reported: randomized to nivolumab then ipilimumab (arm A) or the reverse (arm B). The entry originates in a study of sequential checkpoint blockade in melanoma. Using immunoSEQ multiplex PCR, the repertoire was profiled, and TCRdb retains in-frame clones only, with some absent. The data contain 32,000 or so clones, roughly 84% of them singletons. The CDR3 has 13 residues. Per germline, CDR1 SGDLS and CDR2 YYNGEE. V was cut by 0 bases and J by 8 bases, with 8 bases left in between. This TCR was recovered from a human donor with melanoma. Sequenced material: CD8+ T cells sorted from blood (inferred from file names), taken from a patient given nivolumab and ipilimumab in sequence. The chain has TRBV9 and TRBJ2-2; no clear D gene. The chain's CDR3 is CASSVVLSGELFF. The CDR3 region has the DNA TGTGCCAGCAGCGTAGTCTTATCGGGGGAGCTGTTTTTT.